The clone carrying this T cell receptor beta chain was detected once. Its antigen is as yet unknown. The length of the CDR3 is 15 residues. Germline values: CDR1 MDHEN, CDR2 SYDVKM. The ends were cut back, 2 bases at V and 2 bases at J, with 13 bases in the middle. These data originate in a study of blood T cells in healthy people across ages. Study-wide results and caveats: Possibly confounding the expanded clonotype changes was the fact that donor CMV status was unknown.

Alongside a J-beta primer mix, a sample-barcoded 5' primer served in a second PCR lasting about 7 to 12 cycles. Every molecule of cDNA carried a tag from a template-switch adaptor with 12 random nucleotides. TCRdb re-analysed the 5' RACE reads in MiXCR, keeping a single row per CDR3 protein. The sample includes under 2,000,000 distinct CDR3 sequences, 40% to 55% of them seen just once. The source material was blood. This clonotype was sampled from a woman aged 40-49 years in good health. This chain uses TRBV28 with TRBJ2-7, with D uncertain. The CDR3 DNA follows: TGTGCCAGCAGTTTAGGGTCCTTGGGGACCTACGAGCAGTACTTC. Residues: CASSLGSLGTYEQYF.